These 21 T cell receptor beta chains originate from one sample sequenced in a study of cytomegalovirus exposure and HLA in healthy donors. Use of 60 Vbeta and 13 Jbeta primers characterized the PCR. TCRdb's copy holds only in-frame clones and misses some; the assay was immunoSEQ multiplex PCR. The top ten hold less than 1.2% of the sample, which has over 200,000 clones, around 89% seen once. The sample taken for sequencing was PBMCs. Receptor source: a woman aged 18-30 years in good health and CMV-seronegative.

J is TRBJ2-3 and V is TRBV30; unclear D gene. Germline CDR1 GTSNPN, CDR2 SVGIG (reference sequence). The CDR3 consists of 13 residues. V dropped 2 bases and J dropped 2 bases, with 8 bases sitting between them. Here the CDR3 reads CAWSNSYTDTQYF. As DNA, the CDR3 is TGTGCCTGGAGTAACAGCTACACAGATACGCAGTATTTT.

This chain uses TRBV6-4 with TRBJ2-7; 9 bases fit TRBD2. Germline-derived CDR1 and CDR2 are MRHNA and SNTAGT. This CDR3 has 13 residues. Trimming took 5 bases from V and 1 from J; bases not matched to a gene: 0. CDR3 coding DNA: TGTGCCAGCAGTCTAGCGGGGTCCTACGAGCAGTACTTC. Its translation is CASSLAGSYEQYF.

This chain joins TRBV19 and TRBJ2-1, with D unresolved. Trimming cost V 1 base and J 7 bases, with 8 bases left between them. The CDR3 spans 13 residues. Germline lookup yields CDR1 LNHDA and CDR2 SQIVND (reference sequence). This CDR3 reads CASSIGMRNEQFF. CDR3 coding DNA: TGTGCCAGTAGTATAGGGATGAGGAATGAGCAGTTCTTC.

The chain employs TRBV5-1 and TRBJ2-7; the D gene is possibly TRBD1 (6 bases). With 3 bases removed from V and 2 bases from J, the gap between germline ends came to 9 bases. The germline V gene encodes CDR1 SGHRS and CDR2 YFSETQ. CDR3 length: 13 amino acids. CDR3 sequence (DNA): TGCGCCAGCAGCTCAACAGGGACCTACGAGCAGTACTTC. Translating it yields CASSSTGTYEQYF. The full variable domain, in which reference TRBV5-1 and TRBJ2-7 provide the parts outside the CDR3, is KAGVTQTPRYLIKTRGQQVTLSCSPISGHRSVSWYQQTPGQGLQFLFEYFSETQRNKGNFPGRFSGRQFSNSRSEMNVSTLELGDSALYLCASSSTGTYEQYFGPGTRLTVT.

The chain carries TRBV27 and TRBJ1-1, with a tentative D call TRBD1 (5 bases). Germline values: CDR1 MNHEY, CDR2 SMNVEV (reference sequence). V was cut by 3 bases and J by 9 bases, with 17 bases left in between. CDR3 size: 14 residues. CDR3 loop: CASSFSGTRYKAFF. The CDR3 nucleotides are TGTGCCAGCAGTTTTTCCGGGACTAGATACAAAGCTTTCTTT.

The genes are TRBV4-1 and TRBJ2-7, with 13 bases aligning to TRBD2. The germline V gene encodes CDR1 MGHRA and CDR2 YSYEKL. V lost 4 bases and J lost 0; bases outside the gene matches: 6. The CDR3 runs to 17 residues. CDR3 nucleotide sequence: TGCGCCAGCAGCCCAAGACTAGCGGGAGGCCTCTCCTACGAGCAGTACTTC. Protein sequence: CASSPRLAGGLSYEQYF.

The chain is built from TRBV9 and TRBJ1-1; the D is unclear. The CDR3 contains 15 residues. With 0 bases removed from V and 1 base from J, the gap between germline ends came to 10 bases. The V gene's germline CDR1 is SGDLS and CDR2 YYNGEE. This CDR3 is CASSVDPGSNTEAFF. The CDR3, as DNA: TGTGCCAGCAGCGTAGACCCGGGATCGAACACTGAAGCTTTCTTT.

The CDR3 loop is CASSLADIAVYEQYF. The CDR3 nucleotides are TGTGCCAGCAGCTTAGCCGATATAGCGGTCTACGAGCAGTACTTC. This chain joins TRBV7-2 and TRBJ2-7; possibly TRBD2 for D (6 bases). This CDR3 spans 15 amino acids. Germline V gives CDR1 SGHTA, CDR2 FQGNSA. V was shortened by 0 bases and J by 3 bases, with 12 bases between the two germline ends. The full variable domain, with the rest looked up from reference TRBV7-2 and TRBJ2-7, is GAGVSQSPSNKVTEKGKDVELRCDPISGHTALYWYRQSLGQGLEFLIYFQGNSAPDKSGLPSDRFSAERTGGSVSTLTIQRTQQEDSAVYLCASSLADIAVYEQYFGPGTRLTVT.

The chain recombines TRBV5-6 with TRBJ2-7, with 7 bases lining up with TRBD1. The trim removed 2 bases at V and 3 bases at J, leaving 17 bases unmatched. The CDR3 contains 18 residues. The V gene's germline CDR1 is SGHDT and CDR2 YYEEEE. The CDR3 DNA is TGTGCCAGCAGCTTTGTGTGGTTCGGGACAGCCGACGGCTACGAGCAGTACTTC. This encodes CASSFVWFGTADGYEQYF.

In this sample, this clone turned up once. V and J are TRBV30 and TRBJ1-1, with 9 bases lining up with TRBD1. CDR3 length: 12 amino acids. V shed 2 bases, J shed 11 bases, and the junction held 6 bases outside the gene matches. CDR1 GTSNPN and CDR2 SVGIG come from the germline V gene (reference sequence). In nucleotides, the CDR3 is TGTGCCTGGAGTCCAGGACAGGGGAATGCTTTCTTT. Its translation: CAWSPGQGNAFF.

V gene TRBV4-1 combines with J gene TRBJ2-7; TRBD2 agrees at 14 bases. In germline, CDR1 is MGHRA, CDR2 YSYEKL. The CDR3 has 18 residues. J was trimmed by 4 bases and V by 1 base; bases with no gene match: 9. The CDR3, as DNA: TGCGCCAGCAGCCAAGGGCCCGGGACTAGCGGGAGTACGTACGAGCAGTACTTC. Protein product: CASSQGPGTSGSTYEQYF.

V and J are TRBV5-6 and TRBJ1-1; the match to TRBD1 covers 7 bases. The V gene end was trimmed by 0 bases and the J gene end by 0 bases; junction bases not matched to a gene: 5. The germline V gene has CDR1 SGHDT and CDR2 YYEEEE. The CDR3 spans 16 residues. The CDR3 sequence is CASSLDRGTMNTEAFF. The CDR3 coding sequence is TGTGCCAGCAGCTTGGACAGGGGAACTATGAACACTGAAGCTTTCTTT.

The chain uses TRBV19 and TRBJ2-2, with a tentative D call TRBD2 (7 bases). The CDR3 is 16 residues long. The V and J ends lost 3 bases and 3 bases respectively, with 14 bases between them. In germline, CDR1 is LNHDA, CDR2 SQIVND (reference sequence). CDR3 nucleotides: TGTGCCAGTAGTATGACGAGCGGGACATACACCGGGGAGCTGTTTTTT. Translation gives CASSMTSGTYTGELFF.

The gene calls are TRBV29-1 and TRBJ2-5, with 7 bases matching TRBD1. The V gene's germline CDR1 is SQVTM and CDR2 ANQGSEA. This CDR3 is 12 amino acids long. The junction had 5 bases not matched to a gene; V was cut back by 8 bases and J by 2 bases. CDR3 in amino acids: CSWKGAQETQYF. DNA for the CDR3: TGCAGCTGGAAGGGGGCACAAGAGACCCAGTACTTC.

The rearrangement joins TRBV18 to TRBJ2-5; D might be TRBD2 (6 bases). Germline V gives CDR1 KGHSH, CDR2 LQKENI. There are 15 residues in the CDR3. Trimming cost V 5 bases and J 5 bases, with 18 bases left between them. In DNA form, the CDR3 reads TGTGCCAGCTCAGCGGAGGGATTGAATATCGAGACCCAGTACTTC. Protein: CASSAEGLNIETQYF.

The V call is TRBV27, the J call TRBJ2-5; a possible D gene is TRBD1 (5 bases). CDR1 is MNHEY and CDR2 is SMNVEV in the germline V gene (reference sequence). The CDR3 loop spans 13 amino acids. Trimming removed 2 bases at V and 2 bases at J, with 6 bases between. In DNA form, the CDR3 reads TGTGCCAGCAGTTTAGGGGCACAAGAGACCCAGTACTTC. Translated, it gives CASSLGAQETQYF.

The gene calls are TRBV5-1 and TRBJ1-1; D perhaps matches TRBD1 (5 bases). CDR3 size: 14 residues. V gave up 2 bases and J gave up 2 bases, with 10 bases separating them. The germline V gene encodes CDR1 SGHRS and CDR2 YFSETQ. CDR3: CASSFQGSNTEAFF. The CDR3 region has the DNA TGCGCCAGCAGCTTTCAGGGATCAAACACTGAAGCTTTCTTT.

V is TRBV5-1 and J is TRBJ2-7, with D maybe TRBD2 (6 bases). Trimming removed 4 bases at V and 0 bases at J, with 20 bases between. The CDR3 is 17 amino acids. Germline loops: CDR1 SGHRS, CDR2 YFSETQ. The CDR3, as DNA: TGCGCCAGCAGCCCGTTTTCCGGGACTGCGAGCTCCTACGAGCAGTACTTC. Its translation: CASSPFSGTASSYEQYF.

CDR3 nucleotides: TGTGCCAGCAGCATGGGACAGGGAAGCAATCAGCCCCAGCATTTT. Protein product: CASSMGQGSNQPQHF. The J gene is TRBJ1-5, the V gene TRBV5-8; 9 bases are a match to TRBD1. The CDR3 contains 15 residues. CDR1 and CDR2 from the germline V gene are SGHTS and YDEGEE. The trim removed 4 bases at V and 1 base at J, leaving 3 bases unmatched.

The rearrangement uses TRBV4-3 and TRBJ1-2; D remains unclear. This CDR3 is 16 amino acids long. Germline CDR1 is LGHNA and CDR2 is YSLEER. Trimming pared 2 bases from V and 4 bases from J, leaving 17 bases between. The CDR3 region is CASSQMSLDSSYGYTF. DNA of the CDR3: TGCGCCAGCAGCCAAATGAGCCTTGACTCTTCCTATGGCTACACCTTC.

CDR3 sequence reads: CSVWTGTSSGYTF. In nucleotides, the CDR3 is TGCAGCGTCTGGACCGGGACTTCGAGCGGCTACACCTTC. V usage is TRBV29-1 and J usage is TRBJ1-2, with D perhaps matching TRBD1 (5 bases). The CDR3 is 13 amino acids. V lost 6 bases and J lost 8, with 19 bases in between. Germline-derived CDR1 and CDR2 are SQVTM and ANQGSEA.